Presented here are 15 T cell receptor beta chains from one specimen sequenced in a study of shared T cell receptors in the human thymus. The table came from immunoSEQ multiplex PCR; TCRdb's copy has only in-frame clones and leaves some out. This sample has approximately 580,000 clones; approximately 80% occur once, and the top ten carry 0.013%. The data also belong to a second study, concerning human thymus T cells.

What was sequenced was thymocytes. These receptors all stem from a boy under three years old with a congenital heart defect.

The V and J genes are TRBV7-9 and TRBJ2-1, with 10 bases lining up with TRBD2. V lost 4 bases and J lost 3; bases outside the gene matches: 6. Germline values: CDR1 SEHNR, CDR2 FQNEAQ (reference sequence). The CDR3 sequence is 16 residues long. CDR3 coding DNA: TGTGCCAGCAGCTGCTTCCGACTAGCGGGCTACAATGAGCAGTTCTTC. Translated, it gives CASSCFRLAGYNEQFF.

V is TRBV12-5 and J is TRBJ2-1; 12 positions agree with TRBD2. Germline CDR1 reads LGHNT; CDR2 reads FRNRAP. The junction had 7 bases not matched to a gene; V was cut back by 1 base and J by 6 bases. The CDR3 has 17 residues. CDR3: CASGLASGTSGFNEQFF. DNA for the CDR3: TGTGCTAGTGGTTTGGCATCCGGGACTAGCGGGTTCAATGAGCAGTTCTTC. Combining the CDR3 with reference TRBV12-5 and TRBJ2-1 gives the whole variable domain DARVTQTPRHKVTEMGQEVTMRCQPILGHNTVFWYRQTMMQGLELLAYFRNRAPLDDSGMPKDRFSAEMPDATLATLKIQPSEPRDSAVYFCASGLASGTSGFNEQFFGPGTRLTVL.

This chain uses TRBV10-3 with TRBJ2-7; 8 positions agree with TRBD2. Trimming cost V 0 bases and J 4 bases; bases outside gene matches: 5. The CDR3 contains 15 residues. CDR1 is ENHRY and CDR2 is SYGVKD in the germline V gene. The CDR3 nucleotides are TGTGCCATCAGTGAGTCACCCAGCGGGAGTTACGAGCAGTACTTC. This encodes CAISESPSGSYEQYF.

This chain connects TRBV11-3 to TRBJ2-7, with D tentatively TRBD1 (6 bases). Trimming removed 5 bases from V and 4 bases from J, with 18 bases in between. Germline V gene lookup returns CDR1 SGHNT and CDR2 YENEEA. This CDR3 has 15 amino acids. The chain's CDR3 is CASSQGQPKPYEQYF. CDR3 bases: TGTGCCAGCAGCCAAGGACAGCCCAAGCCTTACGAGCAGTACTTC.

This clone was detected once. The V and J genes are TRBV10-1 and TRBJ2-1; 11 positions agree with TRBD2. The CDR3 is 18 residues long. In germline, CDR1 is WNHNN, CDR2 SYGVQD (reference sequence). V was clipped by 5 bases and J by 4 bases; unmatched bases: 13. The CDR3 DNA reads TGCGCCAGCAGTTATATAGCGGGAGGGCCGGTTCGGTACAATGAGCAGTTCTTC. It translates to CASSYIAGGPVRYNEQFF.

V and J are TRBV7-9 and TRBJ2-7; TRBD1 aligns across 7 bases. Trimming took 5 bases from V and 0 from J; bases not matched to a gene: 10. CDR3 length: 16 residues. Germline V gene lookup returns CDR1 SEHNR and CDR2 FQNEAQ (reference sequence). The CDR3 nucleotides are TGTGCCAGCAGCCCGCGGACAGGCCATAGCTCCTACGAGCAGTACTTC. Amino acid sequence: CASSPRTGHSSYEQYF.

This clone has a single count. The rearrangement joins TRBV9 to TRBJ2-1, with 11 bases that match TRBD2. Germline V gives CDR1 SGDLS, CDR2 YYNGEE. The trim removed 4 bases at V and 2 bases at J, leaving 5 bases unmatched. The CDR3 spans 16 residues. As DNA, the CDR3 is TGTGCCAGCAGCCTACTAGCGGGAGTGGCCTACAATGAGCAGTTCTTC. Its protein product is CASSLLAGVAYNEQFF. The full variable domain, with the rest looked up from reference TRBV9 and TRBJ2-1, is DSGVTQTPKHLITATGQRVTLRCSPRSGDLSVYWYQQSLDQGLQFLIQYYNGEERAKGNILERFSAQQFPDLHSELNLSSLELGDSALYFCASSLLAGVAYNEQFFGPGTRLTVL.

The CDR3 sequence: CASSQALLERECGEQYF. CDR3 in DNA: TGTGCCAGCAGCCAGGCTCTCCTGGAGCGGGAGTGTGGGGAGCAGTACTTC. This chain connects TRBV4-2 to TRBJ2-7; 8 positions match TRBD2. The CDR3 consists of 17 residues. Germline values: CDR1 LGHNA, CDR2 YNFKEQ. With 3 bases clipped from V and 7 bases from J, the junction kept 17 bases outside the gene matches.

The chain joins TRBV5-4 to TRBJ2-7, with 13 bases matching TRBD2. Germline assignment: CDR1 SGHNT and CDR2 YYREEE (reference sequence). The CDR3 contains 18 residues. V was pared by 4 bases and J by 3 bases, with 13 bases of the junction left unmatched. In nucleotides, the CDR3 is TGTGCCAGCAGCCCAAGCGGGGGGACTAGCGGGACCGGCTACGAGCAGTACTTC. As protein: CASSPSGGTSGTGYEQYF.

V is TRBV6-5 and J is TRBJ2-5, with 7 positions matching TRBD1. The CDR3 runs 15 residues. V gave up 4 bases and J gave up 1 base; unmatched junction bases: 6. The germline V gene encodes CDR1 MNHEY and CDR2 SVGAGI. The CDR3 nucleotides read TGTGCCAGCAGTTCAGACAGGGATCCCCAAGAGACCCAGTACTTC. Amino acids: CASSSDRDPQETQYF.

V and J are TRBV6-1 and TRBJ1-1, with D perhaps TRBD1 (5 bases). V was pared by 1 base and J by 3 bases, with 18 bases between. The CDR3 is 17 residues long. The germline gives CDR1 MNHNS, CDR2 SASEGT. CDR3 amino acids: CASSEVWWEGTDTEAFF. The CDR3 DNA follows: TGTGCCAGCAGTGAAGTGTGGTGGGAAGGGACTGACACTGAAGCTTTCTTT.

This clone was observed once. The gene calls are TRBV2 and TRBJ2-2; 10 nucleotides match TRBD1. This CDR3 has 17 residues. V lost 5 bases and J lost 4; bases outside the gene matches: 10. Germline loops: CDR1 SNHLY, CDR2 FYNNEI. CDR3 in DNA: TGTGCCAGCAGTACGACCTCCGGGACAGGGGTCACCGGGGAGCTGTTTTTT. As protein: CASSTTSGTGVTGELFF.

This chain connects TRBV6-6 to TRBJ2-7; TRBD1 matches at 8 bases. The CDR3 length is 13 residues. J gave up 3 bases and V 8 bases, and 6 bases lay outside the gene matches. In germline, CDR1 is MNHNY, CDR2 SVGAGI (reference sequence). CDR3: CASRQGRNYEQYF. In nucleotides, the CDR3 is TGTGCCAGCCGACAGGGGCGTAACTACGAGCAGTACTTC.

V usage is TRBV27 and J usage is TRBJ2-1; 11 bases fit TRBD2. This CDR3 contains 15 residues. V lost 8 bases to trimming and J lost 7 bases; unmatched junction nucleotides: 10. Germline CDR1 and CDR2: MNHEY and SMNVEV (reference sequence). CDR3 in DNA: TGTGCCAGCTCACCGCTAGCGGGAGGACAGAATGAGCAGTTCTTC. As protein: CASSPLAGGQNEQFF.

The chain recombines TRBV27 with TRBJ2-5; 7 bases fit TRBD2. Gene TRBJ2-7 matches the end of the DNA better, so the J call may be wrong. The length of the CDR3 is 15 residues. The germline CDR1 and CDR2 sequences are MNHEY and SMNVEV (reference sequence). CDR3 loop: CASSLEGGSSYEQYF. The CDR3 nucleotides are TGTGCCAGCAGTTTAGAGGGAGGGAGCTCCTACGAGCAGTACTTC.